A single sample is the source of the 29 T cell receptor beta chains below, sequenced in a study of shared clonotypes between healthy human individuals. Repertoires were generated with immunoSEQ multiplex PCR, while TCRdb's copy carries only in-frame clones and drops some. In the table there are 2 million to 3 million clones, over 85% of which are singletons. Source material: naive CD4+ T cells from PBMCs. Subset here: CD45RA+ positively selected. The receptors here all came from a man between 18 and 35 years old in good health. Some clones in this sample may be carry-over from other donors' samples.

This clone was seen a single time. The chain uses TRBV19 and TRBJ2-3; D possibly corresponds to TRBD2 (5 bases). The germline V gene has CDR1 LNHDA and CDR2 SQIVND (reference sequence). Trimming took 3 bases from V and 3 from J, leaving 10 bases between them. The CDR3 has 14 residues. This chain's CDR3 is CASSMEAATDTQYF. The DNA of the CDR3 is TGTGCCAGTAGTATGGAGGCCGCGACAGATACGCAGTATTTT.

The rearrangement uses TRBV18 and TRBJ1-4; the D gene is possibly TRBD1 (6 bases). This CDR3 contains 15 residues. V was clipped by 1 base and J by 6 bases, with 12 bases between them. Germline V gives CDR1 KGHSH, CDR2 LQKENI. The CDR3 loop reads CASSPQGGLYEKLFF. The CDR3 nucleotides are TGTGCCAGCTCACCACAAGGGGGTTTGTATGAAAAACTGTTTTTT.

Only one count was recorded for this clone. Written as DNA, the CDR3 is TGTGCCAGCACCTTAACGAGGGCCGGGGAGCTGTTTTTT. It encodes CASTLTRAGELFF. The V and J genes are TRBV28 and TRBJ2-2; the D gene is possibly TRBD2 (5 bases). Trimming shortened V by 7 bases and J by 6 bases, and 12 bases separated the two germline ends. The CDR3 is 13 residues long. Germline CDR1 and CDR2: MDHEN and SYDVKM. The entire variable domain, with the rest obtained from reference TRBV28 and TRBJ2-2, is as follows: DVKVTQSSRYLVKRTGEKVFLECVQDMDHENMFWYRQDPGLGLRLIYFSYDVKMKEKGDIPEGYSVSREKKERFSLILESASTNQTSMYLCASTLTRAGELFFGEGSRLTVL.

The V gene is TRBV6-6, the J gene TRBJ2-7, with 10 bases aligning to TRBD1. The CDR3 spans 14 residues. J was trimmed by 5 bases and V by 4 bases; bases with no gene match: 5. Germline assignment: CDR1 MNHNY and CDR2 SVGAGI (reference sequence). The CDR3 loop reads CASSFGQGDHEQYF. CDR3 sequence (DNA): TGTGCCAGCAGTTTCGGACAGGGGGACCACGAGCAGTACTTC.

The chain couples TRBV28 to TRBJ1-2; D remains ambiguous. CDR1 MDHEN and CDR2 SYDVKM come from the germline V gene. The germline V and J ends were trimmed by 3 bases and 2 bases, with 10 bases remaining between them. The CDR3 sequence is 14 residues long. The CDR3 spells CASSLMTENYGYTF. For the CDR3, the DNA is TGTGCCAGCAGTTTGATGACGGAGAACTATGGCTACACCTTC.

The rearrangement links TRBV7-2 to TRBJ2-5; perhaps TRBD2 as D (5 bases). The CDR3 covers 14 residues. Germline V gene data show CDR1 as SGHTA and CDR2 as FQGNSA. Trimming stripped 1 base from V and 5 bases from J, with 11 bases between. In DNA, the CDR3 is TGTGCCAGCAGCTTAGGCCCCCCGGGGGAGACCCAGTACTTC. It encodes CASSLGPPGETQYF.

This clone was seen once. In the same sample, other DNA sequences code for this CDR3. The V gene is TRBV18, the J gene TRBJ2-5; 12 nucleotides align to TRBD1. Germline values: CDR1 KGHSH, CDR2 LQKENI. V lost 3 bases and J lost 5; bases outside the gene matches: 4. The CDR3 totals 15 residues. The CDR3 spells CASSPGTGGRETQYF. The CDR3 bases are TGTGCCAGCTCACCCGGGACAGGGGGCCGGGAGACCCAGTACTTC.

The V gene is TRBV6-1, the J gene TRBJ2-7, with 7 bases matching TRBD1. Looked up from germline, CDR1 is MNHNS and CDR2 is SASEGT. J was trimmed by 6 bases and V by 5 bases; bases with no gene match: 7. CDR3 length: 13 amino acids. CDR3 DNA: TGTGCCAGCAGTTCCGGGACAGCGCGCGAGCAGTACTTC. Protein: CASSSGTAREQYF.

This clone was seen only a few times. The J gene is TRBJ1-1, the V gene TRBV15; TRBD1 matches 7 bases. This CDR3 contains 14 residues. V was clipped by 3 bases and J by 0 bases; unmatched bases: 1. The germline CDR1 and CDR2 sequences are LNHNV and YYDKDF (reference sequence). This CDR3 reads CATSRTGLNTEAFF. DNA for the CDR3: TGTGCCACCAGCAGGACAGGGCTGAACACTGAAGCTTTCTTT.

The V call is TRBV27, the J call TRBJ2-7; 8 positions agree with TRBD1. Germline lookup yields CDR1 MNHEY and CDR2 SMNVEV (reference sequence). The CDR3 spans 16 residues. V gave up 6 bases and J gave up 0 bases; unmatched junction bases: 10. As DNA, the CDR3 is TGTGCCAGCAGAGAACTTCGGACAGGGAGCTCCTACGAGCAGTACTTC. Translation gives CASRELRTGSSYEQYF.

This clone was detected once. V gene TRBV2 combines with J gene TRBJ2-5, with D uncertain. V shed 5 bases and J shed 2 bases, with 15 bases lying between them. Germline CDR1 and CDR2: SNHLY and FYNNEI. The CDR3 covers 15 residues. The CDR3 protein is CASSPYGAVQETQYF. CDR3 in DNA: TGTGCCAGCAGTCCCTATGGCGCCGTACAAGAGACCCAGTACTTC.

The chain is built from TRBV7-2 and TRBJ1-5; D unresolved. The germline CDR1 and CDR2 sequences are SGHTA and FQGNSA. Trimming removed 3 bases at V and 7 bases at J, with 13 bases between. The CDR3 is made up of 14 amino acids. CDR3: CASSLVTGPQPQHF. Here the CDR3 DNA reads TGTGCCAGCAGCTTGGTGACCGGACCGCAGCCCCAGCATTTT.

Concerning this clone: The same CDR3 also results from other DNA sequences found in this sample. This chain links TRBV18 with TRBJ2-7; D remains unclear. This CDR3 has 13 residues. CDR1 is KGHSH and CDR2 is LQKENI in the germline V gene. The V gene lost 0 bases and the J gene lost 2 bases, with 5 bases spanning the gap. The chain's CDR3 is CASSPPETYEQYF. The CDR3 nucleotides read TGTGCCAGCTCACCACCAGAAACCTACGAGCAGTACTTC.

CDR3 loop: CARSLRRSMPQHF. The CDR3 nucleotides read TGTGCCAGAAGCTTGCGGAGGAGCATGCCCCAGCATTTT. The gene calls are TRBV5-3 and TRBJ1-5, with D hard to call. TRBV5-3 belongs to the ORF category, with a function that is uncertain. The CDR3 has 13 amino acids. V was pared by 1 base and J by 9 bases, with 11 bases between.

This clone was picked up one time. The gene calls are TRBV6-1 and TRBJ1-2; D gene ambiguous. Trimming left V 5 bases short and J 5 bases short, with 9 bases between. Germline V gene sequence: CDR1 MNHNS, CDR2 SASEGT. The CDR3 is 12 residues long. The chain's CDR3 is CASSQALYGYTF. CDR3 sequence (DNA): TGTGCCAGCAGTCAGGCATTATATGGCTACACCTTC.

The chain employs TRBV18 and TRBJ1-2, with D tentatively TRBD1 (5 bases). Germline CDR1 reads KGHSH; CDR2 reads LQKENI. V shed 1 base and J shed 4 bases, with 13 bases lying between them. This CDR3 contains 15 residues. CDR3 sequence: CASSPHPGQGYGYTF. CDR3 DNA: TGTGCCAGCTCACCACATCCGGGGCAGGGCTATGGCTACACCTTC.

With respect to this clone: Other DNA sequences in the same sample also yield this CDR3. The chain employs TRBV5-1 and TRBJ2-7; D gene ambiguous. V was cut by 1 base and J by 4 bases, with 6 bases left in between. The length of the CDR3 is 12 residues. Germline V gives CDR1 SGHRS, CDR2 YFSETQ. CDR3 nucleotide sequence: TGCGCCAGCAGCTTGCCAGGATACGAGCAGTACTTC. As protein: CASSLPGYEQYF. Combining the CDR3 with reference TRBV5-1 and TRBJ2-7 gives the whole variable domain KAGVTQTPRYLIKTRGQQVTLSCSPISGHRSVSWYQQTPGQGLQFLFEYFSETQRNKGNFPGRFSGRQFSNSRSEMNVSTLELGDSALYLCASSLPGYEQYFGPGTRLTVT.

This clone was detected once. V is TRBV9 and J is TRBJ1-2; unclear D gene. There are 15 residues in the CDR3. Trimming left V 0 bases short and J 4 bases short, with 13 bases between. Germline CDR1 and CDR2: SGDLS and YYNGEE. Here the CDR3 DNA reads TGTGCCAGCAGCGTAGGGGTGGCCCTGGGCTATGGCTACACCTTC. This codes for CASSVGVALGYGYTF.

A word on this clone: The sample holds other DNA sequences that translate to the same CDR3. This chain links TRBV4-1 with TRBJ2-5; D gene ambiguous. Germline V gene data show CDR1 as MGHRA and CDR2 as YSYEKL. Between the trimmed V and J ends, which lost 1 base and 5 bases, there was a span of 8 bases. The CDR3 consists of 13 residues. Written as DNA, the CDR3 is TGCGCCAGCAGCCAAGTATTGGTGGAGACCCAGTACTTC. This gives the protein CASSQVLVETQYF.

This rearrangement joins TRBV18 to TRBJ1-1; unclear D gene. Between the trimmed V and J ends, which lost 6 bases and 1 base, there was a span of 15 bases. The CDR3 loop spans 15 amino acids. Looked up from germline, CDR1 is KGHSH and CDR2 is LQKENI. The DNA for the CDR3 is TGTGCCAGCTCCCTTCTTTATGGAGGGAACACTGAAGCTTTCTTT. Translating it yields CASSLLYGGNTEAFF.

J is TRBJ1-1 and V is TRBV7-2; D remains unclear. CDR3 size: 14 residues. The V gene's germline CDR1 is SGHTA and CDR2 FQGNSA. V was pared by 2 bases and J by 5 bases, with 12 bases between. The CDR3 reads CASSLSVASTEAFF. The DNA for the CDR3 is TGTGCCAGCAGCTTAAGTGTAGCTTCGACTGAAGCTTTCTTT.

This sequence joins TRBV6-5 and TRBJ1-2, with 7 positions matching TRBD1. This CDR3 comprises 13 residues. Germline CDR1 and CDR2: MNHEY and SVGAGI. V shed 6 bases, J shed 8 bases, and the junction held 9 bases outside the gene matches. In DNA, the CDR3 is TGTGCCAGCAGGGCCCGACAGGGTGACGGCTACACCTTC. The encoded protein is CASRARQGDGYTF.

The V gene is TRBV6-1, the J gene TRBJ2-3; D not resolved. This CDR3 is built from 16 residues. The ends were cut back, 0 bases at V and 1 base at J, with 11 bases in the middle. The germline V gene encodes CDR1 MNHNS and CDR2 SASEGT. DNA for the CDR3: TGTGCCAGCAGTGAAGCGTCGGACGGAGGCACAGATACGCAGTATTTT. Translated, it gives CASSEASDGGTDTQYF.

The DNA for the CDR3 is TGTGCCAGCAGCGCCCAGGCCTCGGGATACGAGCAGTACTTC. As protein: CASSAQASGYEQYF. V usage is TRBV2 and J usage is TRBJ2-7; possible D gene TRBD2, 5 bases. The CDR3 totals 14 residues. The ends were cut back, 6 bases at V and 4 bases at J, with 16 bases in the middle. Germline V CDR1 and CDR2: SNHLY, FYNNEI.

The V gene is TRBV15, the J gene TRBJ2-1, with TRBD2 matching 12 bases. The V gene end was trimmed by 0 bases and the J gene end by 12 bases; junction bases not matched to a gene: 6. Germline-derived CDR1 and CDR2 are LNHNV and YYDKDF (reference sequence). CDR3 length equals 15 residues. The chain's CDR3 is CATSRETSGSQRQFF. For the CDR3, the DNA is TGTGCCACCAGCAGAGAGACTAGCGGGAGTCAGCGGCAGTTCTTC.

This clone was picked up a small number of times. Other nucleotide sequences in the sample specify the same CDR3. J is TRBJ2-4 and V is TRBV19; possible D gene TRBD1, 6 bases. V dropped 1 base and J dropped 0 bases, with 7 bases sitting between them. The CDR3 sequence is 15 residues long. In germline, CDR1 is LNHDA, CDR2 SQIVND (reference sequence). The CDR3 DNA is TGTGCCAGTAGTATAGGGGGGCTAGCCAAAAACATTCAGTACTTC. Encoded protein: CASSIGGLAKNIQYF.

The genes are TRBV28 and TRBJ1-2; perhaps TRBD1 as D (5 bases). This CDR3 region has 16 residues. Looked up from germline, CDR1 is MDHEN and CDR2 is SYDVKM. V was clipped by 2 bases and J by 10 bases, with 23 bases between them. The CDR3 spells CASSLEGVVLPEVYTF. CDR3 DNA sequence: TGTGCCAGCAGTTTAGAAGGGGTCGTTCTCCCGGAAGTCTACACCTTC.

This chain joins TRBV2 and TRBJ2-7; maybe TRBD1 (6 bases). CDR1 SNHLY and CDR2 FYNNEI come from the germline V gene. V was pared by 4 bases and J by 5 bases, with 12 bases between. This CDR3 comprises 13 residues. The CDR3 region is CASSASYRDEQYF. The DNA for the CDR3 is TGTGCCAGCAGTGCGTCCTACAGGGACGAGCAGTACTTC.

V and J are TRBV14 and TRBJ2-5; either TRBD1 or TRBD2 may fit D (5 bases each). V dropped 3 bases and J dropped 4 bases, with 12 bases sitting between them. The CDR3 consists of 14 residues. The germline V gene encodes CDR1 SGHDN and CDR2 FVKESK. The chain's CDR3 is CASSHGAEGETQYF. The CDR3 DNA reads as TGTGCCAGCAGCCACGGGGCGGAAGGAGAGACCCAGTACTTC.